These T cell receptor beta chains were read from a single sample in a study of T cells after yellow fever vaccination. TCRdb recomputed calls from the 5' RACE reads with MiXCR, one row per CDR3 protein. This table has under 400,000 distinct CDR3 sequences, around 10% appearing once. The sequences come from PBMCs, collected on the day of the first yellow fever vaccination. The source of these receptors is a man aged 18 to 30 who received the YFV17D yellow fever vaccine. Each CDR3 is given with its conserved first and last residue. The D gene is left open where the match is weak. Clone size is not always given. Where it is, it says once, few, many or a class for expanded clones.

V gene,D gene,clone size,J gene,CDR3 DNA,CDR3 protein
TRBV7-9,TRBD1,few,TRBJ1-2,TGTGCCAGCAGCCTGACAGGGACGTCTGGCTACACCTTC,CASSLTGTSGYTF
TRBV12-3/TRBV12-4,.,.,TRBJ2-3,TGTGCCAGCAGTTTAAGTGCAAGGGGTGGGCATACGCAGTATTTT,CASSLSARGGHTQYF
TRBV4-1,TRBD2,few,TRBJ2-1,TGCGCCAGCAGCCAGGTAGCGGGGGGGCCACGTGAGCAGTTCTTC,CASSQVAGGPREQFF
TRBV6-1,TRBD1,.,TRBJ1-2,TGTGCCAGCAGCCGAAGGGACAGGGGAGGCTATGGCTACACCTTC,CASSRRDRGGYGYTF
TRBV19,.,.,TRBJ1-5,TGTGCCAGTAGTAGCGGGACATTTGACAATCAGCCCCAGCATTTT,CASSSGTFDNQPQHF
TRBV7-2,.,.,TRBJ2-3,TGTGCCAGCAGCTTATCTTGGTTAGCAGGTGGTACGCAGTATTTT,CASSLSWLAGGTQYF
TRBV7-3,TRBD1,many,TRBJ1-2,TGTGCCAGCAGCCCGGGACAGGGTGCCTTCTATGGCTACACCTTC,CASSPGQGAFYGYTF
TRBV6-1,.,few,TRBJ2-7,TGTGCCAGCAGCCCCACCGGGACACCCTACGAGCAGTACTTC,CASSPTGTPYEQYF
TRBV7-9,TRBD1,.,TRBJ1-2,TGTGCCAGCAGCCCTGGGACAGGGATAAATGGCTACACCTTC,CASSPGTGINGYTF
TRBV12-3/TRBV12-4,.,.,TRBJ2-3,TGTGCCAGCAGTCCCTGGTCGCGCCGCAAGGGCGCAGATACGCAGTATTTT,CASSPWSRRKGADTQYF
TRBV12-3/TRBV12-4,.,.,TRBJ1-2,TGTGCCAGCAGTGAGCATACCCACGGCGCTAACTATGGCTACACCTTC,CASSEHTHGANYGYTF
TRBV5-6,TRBD2,few,TRBJ2-5,TGTGCCAGCACCGCGGGGGGGCAGGAGACCCAGTACTTC,CASTAGGQETQYF
TRBV10-3,.,few,TRBJ1-2,TGTGCCATCAGTGATAATCCGACCAACCCGGGCTATGGCTACACCTTC,CAISDNPTNPGYGYTF
TRBV28,.,few,TRBJ1-5,TGTGCCAGCAGTTTGCGGCTTTATAGCAATCAGCCCCAGCATTTT,CASSLRLYSNQPQHF
TRBV6-8,TRBD1,.,TRBJ2-1,TGTGCCAGCAGTTACAGGGACAGGGTCCCTTACAATGAGCAGTTCTTC,CASSYRDRVPYNEQFF
TRBV11-1,TRBD2,few,TRBJ2-3,TGTGCCAGCAGCTTTGGGAGCGGGGGGGCAAACACAGATACGCAGTATTTT,CASSFGSGGANTDTQYF
TRBV5-1,.,few,TRBJ2-2,TGCGCCAGCAGCTTGTCCGGCGGAATTGGCGGGATCACCGGGGAGCTGTTTTTT,CASSLSGGIGGITGELFF
TRBV6-1,TRBD1,many,TRBJ2-7,TGTGCCAGCAGTCCCTCCGGGACAGGGAATACCTACGAGCAGTACTTC,CASSPSGTGNTYEQYF
TRBV20-1,.,few,TRBJ1-4,TGCAGTGCCGCCCAGGAAAATGAAAAACTGTTTTTT,CSAAQENEKLFF
TRBV20-1,.,.,TRBJ2-3,TGCAGTGCTAGACACGGAACGGCGGTCAGGGGCACAGATACGCAGTATTTT,CSARHGTAVRGTDTQYF
TRBV7-2,.,.,TRBJ1-5,TGTGCCAGCAGCTTTTTTGATCAGCCCCAGCATTTT,CASSFFDQPQHF
TRBV7-9,TRBD1,many,TRBJ1-5,TGTGCCAGCAGCTTAGTTGGGACAGCTGGAGTTAGCAATCAGCCCCAGCATTTT,CASSLVGTAGVSNQPQHF
TRBV7-2,.,.,TRBJ2-3,TGTGCCAGCAGGTTATCCGGGGATACGCAGTATTTT,CASRLSGDTQYF
TRBV30,.,.,TRBJ2-7,TGTGCCTGGAGTGCCAGTGGGATCTACGAGCAGTACTTC,CAWSASGIYEQYF
TRBV2,.,.,TRBJ1-2,TGTGCCAGCAGGCCCCAGGGGATCGCCTATGGCTACACCTTC,CASRPQGIAYGYTF
TRBV20-1,TRBD1,.,TRBJ2-1,TGCAGTGCTAGGGAAGGGGGCTTCGGGAATGAGCAGTTCTTC,CSAREGGFGNEQFF
TRBV4-2,.,.,TRBJ1-2,TGTGCCAGCAGCCAAGCCACCCGGGACATTATATATGGCTACACCTTC,CASSQATRDIIYGYTF
TRBV30,.,.,TRBJ1-5,TGTGCCTGGGACCTCAGTTGCAATCAGCCCCAGCATTTT,CAWDLSCNQPQHF
TRBV12-3/TRBV12-4,TRBD2,few,TRBJ2-1,TGTGCCAGCAGTCTAGCGGGGGTGACCAATGAGCAGTTCTTC,CASSLAGVTNEQFF
TRBV29-1,TRBD1,.,TRBJ1-1,TGCAGCGTTACTCAGGCGGGTTCCTGGACAGGGAATGCTTTCTTT,CSVTQAGSWTGNAFF
TRBV27,.,.,TRBJ1-6,TGTGCCAGCAGCCGGGACATGGATAATTCACCCCTCCACTTT,CASSRDMDNSPLHF
TRBV12-3/TRBV12-4,.,.,TRBJ1-6,TGTGCCAGCACCTTGTATAATTCACCCCTCCACTTT,CASTLYNSPLHF
TRBV6-5,TRBD2,few,TRBJ2-1,TGTGCCAGCAGTTACGCCGCGACTAGCGGGTTTTTGTGGAATGAGCAGTTCTTC,CASSYAATSGFLWNEQFF
TRBV5-1,.,.,TRBJ1-4,TGCGCCAGCAGCCTATATACAGGCCAACGGAATGAAAAACTGTTTTTT,CASSLYTGQRNEKLFF
TRBV11-1,.,.,TRBJ1-1,TGTGCCAGCAGCTTCCTGCACAACCGGGGCCTGGTATGGACTGAAGCTTTCTTT,CASSFLHNRGLVWTEAFF
TRBV29-1,.,few,TRBJ2-3,TGCAGCGCCCTGGGGGTAGATACGCAGTATTTT,CSALGVDTQYF
TRBV9,.,.,TRBJ2-2,TGTGCCAGCAGCGCACCCGGCAGGGGAGACACCGGGGAGCTGTTTTTT,CASSAPGRGDTGELFF
TRBV7-6,TRBD1,.,TRBJ1-2,TGTGCCAGCAGCTCCTTACAGGGGACGGATGGCTACACCTTC,CASSSLQGTDGYTF
TRBV28,.,.,TRBJ1-5,TGTGCCAGCATCTCCGGGGCTCAGCCCCAGCATTTT,CASISGAQPQHF
TRBV5-5,.,.,TRBJ2-5,TGTGCCAGCAGCTTGTACGACCCGGGGATACAAGAGACCCAGTACTTC,CASSLYDPGIQETQYF
TRBV7-9,.,few,TRBJ2-1,TGTGCCAGCAGCTTTTCCTCCGTCCCCTCCTACAATGAGCAGTTCTTC,CASSFSSVPSYNEQFF
TRBV19,.,few,TRBJ1-2,TGTGCCAGTACCGTTGGGGGGTATGGCTACACCTTC,CASTVGGYGYTF
TRBV28,.,.,TRBJ2-1,TGTGCCAGCAGTTTAGCGGGGGCGAATTACTACAATGAGCAGTTCTTC,CASSLAGANYYNEQFF
TRBV5-1,.,.,TRBJ2-6,TGCGCCAGCAGCTCCTCCCAGCCCGGGGCCAACGTCCTGACTTTC,CASSSSQPGANVLTF
TRBV20-1,.,few,TRBJ2-3,TGCAGTGCCCGGTGGTCGGGGGAAACAGATACGCAGTATTTT,CSARWSGETDTQYF
TRBV7-3,TRBD2,.,TRBJ2-7,TGTGCCAGCAGCCGACTAGCGGGAGAGAACGAGCAGTACTTC,CASSRLAGENEQYF
TRBV4-1,TRBD1,few,TRBJ2-7,TGCGCCAGCAGCCAGACTACCGGGACAGTGTACGAGCAGTACTTC,CASSQTTGTVYEQYF
TRBV6-1,.,many,TRBJ1-5,TGTGCCAGCAGAATCTCCAGGAATAGCAATCAGCCCCAGCATTTT,CASRISRNSNQPQHF
TRBV2,.,many,TRBJ2-5,TGTGCCAGCAGTGGGGTCTTGGGGGTGCACCAAGAGACCCAGTACTTC,CASSGVLGVHQETQYF
TRBV30,.,.,TRBJ2-7,TGTGCCTGGACCCGGGCCTTAATCTCCTACGAGCAGTACTTC,CAWTRALISYEQYF
TRBV5-1,.,.,TRBJ2-7,TGCGCCAGCAGCTTTGGCCGGCCCTACGAGCAGTACTTC,CASSFGRPYEQYF
TRBV3-1,TRBD1,.,TRBJ2-7,TGTGCCAGCAGCCAAGGGGGTGAAGCCAGACAGGGCCTATTCTCCTACGAGCAGTACTTC,CASSQGGEARQGLFSYEQYF
TRBV4-3,.,.,TRBJ2-2,TGCGCCAGCAGCCAAGGGGGAGTCGGGGAGCTGTTTTTT,CASSQGGVGELFF
TRBV11-3,.,many,TRBJ2-2,TGTGCCAGCAGCTCCCCGATCGGGGAGCTGTTTTTT,CASSSPIGELFF